The next 23 T cell receptor beta chains were all read from a single sample in a study of T cell responses to AZD1222 COVID-19 vaccine (dated by TCRdb to the early 2020s). Interpreted using the paper, the time point label stands for: about 28 days (+/-7) after the second vaccine dose. The library came from the immunoSEQ multiplex PCR assay. TCRdb took this table from immuneACCESS and kept in-frame rearrangements with V and J called. Such tables lack part of the clones; where checked against another copy, unresolved V genes explain under half of the gap, and the rest is unexplained. The sample contains 150,000 or so clones, roughly 90% of them found a single time. Under 1.2% of the sample lies in the top ten. The sequencing used peripheral blood, collected 28 days after the second AZD1222 dose. These receptors were collected from an adult who received the AZD1222 COVID-19 vaccine.

The genes are TRBV4-2 and TRBJ2-1; 15 bases are a match to TRBD2. The CDR3 runs to 18 residues. V lost 2 bases, J lost 4 bases, and 6 bases stayed unmatched. CDR1 and CDR2 (germline): LGHNA, YNFKEQ. The CDR3 sequence: CASSQYGLAGGQYNEQFF. CDR3 nucleotides: TGTGCCAGCAGCCAATACGGACTAGCGGGAGGGCAATACAATGAGCAGTTCTTC.

This clone was observed a few times. This sequence joins TRBV7-8 and TRBJ2-5, with D perhaps being TRBD1 or TRBD2 (5 bases each). Germline CDR1 SGHVS, CDR2 FQNEAQ. The CDR3 runs to 15 residues. V dropped 1 base and J dropped 5 bases, with 14 bases sitting between them. In DNA form, the CDR3 reads TGTGCCAGCAGCTTAGGGGACGGCAGGAGGGAGACCCAGTACTTC. The encoded protein is CASSLGDGRRETQYF.

The rearrangement joins TRBV9 to TRBJ1-6, with D perhaps TRBD1 (5 bases). The CDR3 totals 14 residues. Trimming took 3 bases from V and 8 from J, leaving 12 bases between them. Germline CDR1 SGDLS, CDR2 YYNGEE. The CDR3 loop reads CASSATSRDSPLHF. The CDR3 nucleotides read TGTGCCAGCAGCGCAACCTCCAGGGATTCACCCCTCCACTTT.

This clone appeared a single time. CDR3 region: CASSLWRSRTEAFF. Written as DNA, the CDR3 is TGCGCCAGCAGCTTATGGAGGAGTCGGACTGAAGCTTTCTTT. The V call is TRBV5-1, the J call TRBJ1-1; D remains unclear. Germline lookup yields CDR1 SGHRS and CDR2 YFSETQ. V shed 2 bases and J shed 5 bases, with 13 bases lying between them. The CDR3 extends over 14 amino acids.

This chain links TRBV7-9 with TRBJ1-2, with D uncertain. Trimming pared 4 bases from V and 3 bases from J, leaving 3 bases between. There are 11 residues in the CDR3. Germline CDR1 reads SEHNR; CDR2 reads FQNEAQ (reference sequence). CDR3 in DNA: TGTGCCAGCAGCTCGGACTATGGCTACACCTTC. This encodes CASSSDYGYTF.

Written as DNA, the CDR3 is TGTGCCAGTAGGACGACACGGAATGAAAAACTGTTTTTT. Translated, it gives CASRTTRNEKLFF. This chain joins TRBV19 and TRBJ1-4; D is unresolved. Between the trimmed V and J ends, which lost 6 bases and 5 bases, there was a span of 10 bases. The CDR3 is made up of 13 amino acids. Germline-derived CDR1 and CDR2 are LNHDA and SQIVND (reference sequence). Full variable domain (missing parts from reference TRBV19 and TRBJ1-4): DGGITQSPKYLFRKEGQNVTLSCEQNLNHDAMYWYRQDPGQGLRLIYYSQIVNDFQKGDIAEGYSVSREKKESFPLTVTSAQKNPTAFYLCASRTTRNEKLFFGSGTQLSVL.

The chain combines TRBV29-1 with TRBJ1-1; possible D gene TRBD1, 5 bases. CDR1 is SQVTM and CDR2 is ANQGSEA in the germline V gene. V shed 0 bases and J shed 4 bases, with 6 bases lying between them. The CDR3 has 12 amino acids. DNA of the CDR3: TGCAGCGTTGAAGACAGGGTCACTGAAGCTTTCTTT. It yields the protein CSVEDRVTEAFF.

The chain has TRBV3-1 (or the pseudogene TRBV3-2) and TRBJ1-6; a weak D match, TRBD1 (5 bases). V gave up 4 bases and J gave up 0 bases, with 19 bases separating them. Germline V lookup: CDR1 LGHDT, CDR2 YNNKEL (reference sequence). The CDR3 extends over 19 amino acids. The CDR3 DNA is TGTGCCAGCAGCCCGGCGGGACTGAACACCCCCTCCTATAATTCACCCCTCCACTTT. Its protein product is CASSPAGLNTPSYNSPLHF.

This rearrangement joins TRBV6-5 to TRBJ2-3; 8 bases map to TRBD1. The CDR3 totals 15 residues. V lost 0 bases, J lost 7 bases, and 6 bases stayed unmatched. Germline V CDR1 and CDR2: MNHEY, SVGAGI. CDR3 nucleotides: TGTGCCAGCAGTTACTCGGGACAGGCGCGGTATACGCAGTATTTT. Protein: CASSYSGQARYTQYF.

This chain joins TRBV5-6 and TRBJ1-5, with 8 positions matching TRBD1. The germline V gene has CDR1 SGHDT and CDR2 YYEEEE. J gave up 5 bases and V 4 bases, and 17 bases lay outside the gene matches. This CDR3 contains 18 residues. DNA for the CDR3: TGTGCCAGCAGCCCTTCCCCCCACCGGACAGGGTATGATCAGCCCCAGCATTTT. Protein sequence: CASSPSPHRTGYDQPQHF.

The V and J genes are TRBV3-1 (or the pseudogene TRBV3-2) and TRBJ2-7; D remains unclear. V was cut by 5 bases and J by 5 bases, with 7 bases left in between. The CDR3 has 11 residues. Per the germline V gene, CDR1 is LGHDT and CDR2 is YNNKEL (reference sequence). CDR3 region: CASSVLNEQYF. CDR3 DNA: TGTGCCAGCAGCGTACTTAACGAGCAGTACTTC.

The chain employs TRBV5-1 and TRBJ1-5, with a tentative D call TRBD1 (5 bases). This CDR3 has 15 amino acids. V gave up 1 base and J gave up 2 bases, with 10 bases separating them. Germline V gene lookup returns CDR1 SGHRS and CDR2 YFSETQ. The CDR3 is CASSLNPGGNQPQHF. The CDR3 DNA reads as TGCGCCAGCAGCTTGAATCCGGGGGGCAATCAGCCCCAGCATTTT.

The chain combines TRBV2 with TRBJ2-7; TRBD1 matches at 9 bases. The J segment lost 0 bases and the V segment lost 8 bases, leaving 5 bases of the junction unmatched. Per the germline V gene, CDR1 is SNHLY and CDR2 is FYNNEI. The CDR3 length is 14 residues. CDR3 bases: TGTGCCAGCCACAGGGGGCTCCCCTCCTACGAGCAGTACTTC. The encoded protein is CASHRGLPSYEQYF.

This chain connects TRBV6-5 to TRBJ1-2; 8 nucleotides match TRBD1. CDR3 length: 13 amino acids. Germline-derived CDR1 and CDR2 are MNHEY and SVGAGI. V shed 5 bases, J shed 4 bases, and the junction held 3 bases outside the gene matches. The CDR3 sequence is CASSRTGPYGYTF. As DNA, the CDR3 is TGTGCCAGCAGTCGGACAGGGCCCTATGGCTACACCTTC.

The chain has TRBV29-1 and TRBJ2-4; no reliable D call. This CDR3 is 14 amino acids long. The germline CDR1 and CDR2 sequences are SQVTM and ANQGSEA. V lost 4 bases and J lost 3, with 13 bases in between. The CDR3 DNA reads as TGCAGCGTTGGGCTCAGGACCATCAAAAACATTCAGTACTTC. Its translation is CSVGLRTIKNIQYF.

The CDR3 is CASSEERGHANYGYTF. CDR3 sequence (DNA): TGTGCCAGCAGTGAAGAGCGGGGACACGCTAACTATGGCTACACCTTC. This chain connects TRBV2 to TRBJ1-2, with D possibly TRBD1 on 6 matching bases. The ends were cut back, 1 base at V and 0 bases at J, with 12 bases in the middle. The germline V gene has CDR1 SNHLY and CDR2 FYNNEI. The CDR3 is made up of 16 amino acids.

The rearrangement joins TRBV9 to TRBJ1-1; weak D call: TRBD1 (5 bases). CDR3 length: 12 residues. The germline CDR1 and CDR2 sequences are SGDLS and YYNGEE. The V end lost 4 bases, the J end lost 8 bases, and 12 bases lay between the germline ends. CDR3: CASSPGVREAFF. CDR3 nucleotides: TGTGCCAGCAGCCCGGGGGTGAGGGAAGCTTTCTTT.

The chain is built from TRBV7-9 and TRBJ2-7; no clear D gene. V was cut by 1 base and J by 5 bases, with 6 bases left in between. Germline lookup yields CDR1 SEHNR and CDR2 FQNEAQ (reference sequence). This CDR3 region has 12 residues. The CDR3 loop reads CASSLEQDEQYF. The CDR3, as DNA: TGTGCCAGCAGCTTAGAGCAGGACGAGCAGTACTTC.

This chain joins TRBV15 and TRBJ1-2, with TRBD1 identical over 10 bases. This CDR3 has 15 residues. The germline V gene encodes CDR1 LNHNV and CDR2 YYDKDF (reference sequence). V shed 5 bases, J shed 3 bases, and the junction held 6 bases outside the gene matches. The CDR3 nucleotides read TGTGCCACCAGCCTACGACAGGGGGCGGACTATGGCTACACCTTC. Translating gives CATSLRQGADYGYTF.

V and J are TRBV6-5 and TRBJ1-6, with D possibly TRBD1 on 6 matching bases. V shed 6 bases and J shed 10 bases, with 19 bases lying between them. There are 15 residues in the CDR3. Germline-derived CDR1 and CDR2 are MNHEY and SVGAGI. CDR3 loop: CASSGQPLGDSPLHF. The CDR3 nucleotides read TGTGCCAGCAGCGGACAGCCCTTGGGAGACTCACCCCTCCACTTT.

V usage is TRBV5-1 and J usage is TRBJ2-1; 12 bases are a match to TRBD2. Germline assignment: CDR1 SGHRS and CDR2 YFSETQ. After removal of 0 bases from V and 2 bases from J, the junction contained 3 bases not matched to a gene. The CDR3 extends over 17 amino acids. The CDR3 here is CASSLGLAGVPYNEQFF. CDR3 DNA sequence: TGCGCCAGCAGCTTGGGACTAGCGGGAGTCCCCTACAATGAGCAGTTCTTC.

This sequence joins TRBV30 and TRBJ2-2; 10 nucleotides align to TRBD2. The CDR3 runs 15 residues. CDR1 is GTSNPN, CDR2 SVGIG, per germline (reference sequence). V gave up 2 bases and J gave up 6 bases; unmatched junction bases: 6. The chain's CDR3 is CAWSRLAGVAGELFF. The CDR3 DNA is TGTGCCTGGAGTCGCCTAGCGGGAGTAGCCGGGGAGCTGTTTTTT.

This clone turned up a few times. V and J are TRBV5-4 and TRBJ1-2; D is uncertain. The CDR3 runs 14 residues. Trimming stripped 0 bases from V and 0 bases from J, with 6 bases between. CDR1 and CDR2 from the germline V gene are SGHNT and YYREEE (reference sequence). CDR3 coding DNA: TGTGCCAGCAGCTTGGGTCAAGCTAACTATGGCTACACCTTC. This gives the protein CASSLGQANYGYTF.